The 29 T cell receptor beta chains below come from one sample, sequenced in a study of CD8 T cells in ankylosing spondylitis. TCRdb re-called the 5' RACE reads through MiXCR, storing one row per CDR3 protein. The table includes some 240,000 distinct CDR3 sequences, about 9.1% detected once. Sample: blood, either unsorted or a sorted T cell fraction (not recorded which). All receptors derive from a male donor with ankylosing spondylitis or in good health (not recorded which).

In its sample, this clonotype was seen many times. This chain connects TRBV7-3 to TRBJ2-2; D call uncertain. Trimming pared 1 base from V and 7 bases from J, leaving 10 bases between. The germline gives CDR1 SGHTA, CDR2 FQGTGA. The CDR3 loop spans 14 amino acids. CDR3 amino acids: CASSLKLGVGELFF. In DNA, the CDR3 is TGTGCCAGCAGCTTAAAGTTAGGAGTCGGGGAGCTGTTTTTT. The full variable domain, with the rest looked up from reference TRBV7-3 and TRBJ2-2, is GAGVSQTPSNKVTEKGKYVELRCDPISGHTALYWYRQSLGQGPEFLIYFQGTGAADDSGLPNDRFFAVRPEGSVSTLKIQRTERGDSAVYLCASSLKLGVGELFFGEGSRLTVL.

This chain connects TRBV7-9 to TRBJ2-5; 10 bases map to TRBD2. From germline, CDR1 is SEHNR and CDR2 FQNEAQ (reference sequence). The trim removed 5 bases at V and 2 bases at J, leaving 5 bases unmatched. This CDR3 spans 15 amino acids. For the CDR3, the DNA is TGTGCCAGCAGCGCGGGGACTAGCGATCAAGAGACCCAGTACTTC. Translation gives CASSAGTSDQETQYF. The complete variable domain, with remaining parts taken from reference TRBV7-9 and TRBJ2-5, reads DTGVSQNPRHKITKRGQNVTFRCDPISEHNRLYWYRQTLGQGPEFLTYFQNEAQLEKSRLLSDRFSAERPKGSFSTLEIQRTEQGDSAMYLCASSAGTSDQETQYFGPGTRLLVL.

This clonotype was seen ten or more times. The CDR3 DNA is TGTGCCAGCAGCGCCTCGTTTGCAAGCAATCAGCCCCAGCATTTT. This gives the protein CASSASFASNQPQHF. The V gene is TRBV9, the J gene TRBJ1-5, with D uncertain. The CDR3 is made up of 15 amino acids. Trimming took off 3 bases at V and 1 base at J, with 11 bases between the two ends. CDR1 SGDLS and CDR2 YYNGEE come from the germline V gene.

This clonotype was observed a handful of times. The chain has TRBV20-1 and TRBJ1-2; the D gene is possibly TRBD1 (6 bases). V was clipped by 6 bases and J by 6 bases, with 14 bases between them. Germline loops: CDR1 DFQATT, CDR2 SNEGSKA (reference sequence). The length of the CDR3 is 12 residues. CDR3 amino acids: CSATWGGHGYTF. The CDR3 region has the DNA TGCAGTGCGACCTGGGGGGGCCATGGCTACACCTTC.

This clonotype was detected many times. The chain has TRBV18 and TRBJ2-4; 8 bases fit TRBD1. This CDR3 spans 15 amino acids. Germline V CDR1 and CDR2: KGHSH, LQKENI. V shed 6 bases, J shed 5 bases, and the junction held 9 bases outside the gene matches. The CDR3 reads CASSLSGTGENIQYF. The DNA of the CDR3 is TGTGCCAGCTCGCTTTCTGGGACAGGCGAAAACATTCAGTACTTC.

This clonotype occurred many times. The rearrangement joins TRBV20-1 to TRBJ2-5, with 10 bases identical to TRBD2. This CDR3 has 12 amino acids. The ends lost 5 bases at V and 8 bases at J; junction bases unmatched: 5. The germline gives CDR1 DFQATT, CDR2 SNEGSKA (reference sequence). The CDR3 here is CSAGLAGATQYF. The CDR3 DNA reads as TGCAGTGCTGGCCTAGCGGGAGCCACCCAGTACTTC.

This clonotype has at least ten counts. V usage is TRBV9 and J usage is TRBJ2-2, with a weak D call TRBD2 (6 bases). The germline V gene encodes CDR1 SGDLS and CDR2 YYNGEE. V was shortened by 2 bases and J by 6 bases, with 17 bases between the two germline ends. The CDR3 has 16 amino acids. This chain's CDR3 is CASSVDPGLLAGELFF. CDR3 coding DNA: TGTGCCAGCAGCGTCGACCCGGGACTCCTGGCCGGGGAGCTGTTTTTT. Full variable domain (missing parts from reference TRBV9 and TRBJ2-2): DSGVTQTPKHLITATGQRVTLRCSPRSGDLSVYWYQQSLDQGLQFLIQYYNGEERAKGNILERFSAQQFPDLHSELNLSSLELGDSALYFCASSVDPGLLAGELFFGEGSRLTVL.

This clonotype came up many times. The chain couples TRBV12-3 or TRBV12-4 to TRBJ1-5; the D gene is possibly TRBD1 (5 bases). With 1 base removed from V and 0 bases from J, the gap between germline ends came to 10 bases. The CDR3 contains 16 residues. The CDR3 spells CASSLGDSISNQPQHF. CDR3 in DNA: TGTGCCAGCAGTTTAGGGGACTCAATTAGCAATCAGCCCCAGCATTTT.

This clonotype was observed at least ten times. The V call is TRBV20-1, the J call TRBJ1-1; 10 bases fit TRBD1. The CDR3 totals 15 residues. Per germline, CDR1 DFQATT and CDR2 SNEGSKA (reference sequence). V was clipped by 1 base and J by 3 bases; unmatched bases: 5. The CDR3 bases are TGCAGTGCTAGAGGACGGGGACAGGGGCACACTGAAGCTTTCTTT. Amino acids: CSARGRGQGHTEAFF.

The rearrangement uses TRBV30 and TRBJ2-7; 10 bases are shared with TRBD1. The CDR3 totals 13 residues. CDR1 GTSNPN and CDR2 SVGIG come from the germline V gene (reference sequence). J was trimmed by 5 bases and V by 4 bases; bases with no gene match: 5. The CDR3 reads CAWTGQGPHEQYF. The CDR3, as DNA: TGTGCCTGGACGGGACAGGGGCCTCACGAGCAGTACTTC.

This clonotype appeared many times. The chain is built from TRBV5-1 and TRBJ1-6; D unclear. V was pared by 0 bases and J by 10 bases, with 8 bases between. Germline CDR1 is SGHRS and CDR2 is YFSETQ. The CDR3 length is 13 residues. CDR3 protein: CASSLAGMSPLHF. The CDR3 DNA reads TGCGCCAGCAGCTTGGCGGGGATGTCACCCCTCCACTTT.

In its sample, this clonotype was seen many times. The chain combines TRBV25-1 with TRBJ1-6, with D unclear. Trimming removed 4 bases at V and 3 bases at J, with 22 bases between. In germline, CDR1 is MGHDK, CDR2 SYGVNS. The CDR3 totals 19 residues. The CDR3 sequence is CASSAYGSGLLGYNSPLHF. CDR3 in DNA: TGTGCCAGCAGTGCCTATGGGAGCGGGCTGTTGGGCTATAATTCACCCCTCCACTTT.

This clonotype was counted ten times or more. The chain combines TRBV20-1 with TRBJ2-1; 9 positions match TRBD2. This CDR3 spans 14 amino acids. Germline CDR1 and CDR2: DFQATT and SNEGSKA (reference sequence). Trimming removed 0 bases from V and 4 bases from J; junction bases left unmatched: 1. The CDR3 region has the DNA TGCAGTGCTAGAGATACTAGCGGGTACAATGAGCAGTTCTTC. Amino acid sequence: CSARDTSGYNEQFF.

This clonotype was counted at least ten times. This sequence joins TRBV29-1 and TRBJ2-7; 9 nucleotides match TRBD2. The germline V gene encodes CDR1 SQVTM and CDR2 ANQGSEA. CDR3 length: 14 residues. The ends lost 4 bases at V and 2 bases at J; junction bases unmatched: 6. Written as DNA, the CDR3 is TGCAGCGTTGTATCCCCTAGCGGGACCTACGAGCAGTACTTC. The encoded protein is CSVVSPSGTYEQYF.

The sample holds many counts of this clonotype. The rearrangement joins TRBV5-6 to TRBJ1-4, with 7 bases that match TRBD1. The J segment lost 7 bases and the V segment lost 5 bases, leaving 8 bases of the junction unmatched. The CDR3 is 14 amino acids. The V gene's germline CDR1 is SGHDT and CDR2 YYEEEE. CDR3 in amino acids: CASSPTGRFEKLFF. CDR3 in DNA: TGTGCCAGCAGTCCGACAGGGAGATTTGAAAAACTGTTTTTT. Using reference TRBV5-6 and TRBJ1-4 for the parts outside the CDR3, the full variable domain is DAGVTQSPTHLIKTRGQQVTLRCSPKSGHDTVSWYQQALGQGPQFIFQYYEEEERQRGNFPDRFSGHQFPNYSSELNVNALLLGDSALYLCASSPTGRFEKLFFGSGTQLSVL.

This clonotype was counted many times. The chain uses TRBV15 and TRBJ1-2; no definite D call. CDR3 size: 16 residues. Germline CDR1 is LNHNV and CDR2 is YYDKDF (reference sequence). With 0 bases removed from V and 4 bases from J, the gap between germline ends came to 15 bases. The CDR3 sequence: CATSRDLGRKVYGYTF. The CDR3 DNA sequence: TGTGCCACCAGCAGAGATCTGGGGAGGAAGGTCTATGGCTACACCTTC.

The chain employs TRBV12-3 or TRBV12-4 and TRBJ2-3; a weak D match, TRBD1 (5 bases). V lost 6 bases, J lost 5 bases, and 18 bases lay in between. This CDR3 is built from 15 residues. The CDR3 protein is CASSPPRQSRDTQYF. The CDR3 DNA follows: TGTGCCAGCAGCCCACCAAGACAGTCGCGAGATACGCAGTATTTT.

This clonotype was seen at least ten times. This chain joins TRBV7-9 and TRBJ2-2, with TRBD1 matching 7 bases. Looked up from germline, CDR1 is SEHNR and CDR2 is FQNEAQ (reference sequence). The CDR3 contains 12 residues. Losses at the gene ends were 9 bases for V and 8 bases for J; bases not matched to a gene: 6. The DNA for the CDR3 is TGTGCCAGAGAAGACAGGGTTGGGGAGCTGTTTTTT. Its protein is CAREDRVGELFF.

This clonotype was found many times. V and J are TRBV12-3 or TRBV12-4 and TRBJ1-1; D is undetermined. The CDR3 is 13 residues long. V was cut by 8 bases and J by 5 bases, with 15 bases left in between. CDR3 amino acids: CASSIFGVTEAFF. The CDR3 DNA sequence: TGTGCCAGCTCCATATTCGGAGTGACTGAAGCTTTCTTT.

This clonotype was picked up many times. The chain combines TRBV7-6 with TRBJ2-5; tentatively, D is TRBD2 (6 bases). The length of the CDR3 is 15 residues. Per the germline V gene, CDR1 is SGHVS and CDR2 is FNYEAQ. V lost 0 bases, J lost 2 bases, and 10 bases lay in between. The CDR3: CASSLALGLQETQYF. The DNA for the CDR3 is TGTGCCAGCAGCTTAGCTCTGGGACTGCAAGAGACCCAGTACTTC.

V and J are TRBV5-4 and TRBJ2-2; D gene unclear. This CDR3 is built from 15 residues. Trimming pared 0 bases from V and 7 bases from J, leaving 13 bases between. Germline V lookup: CDR1 SGHNT, CDR2 YYREEE (reference sequence). The CDR3 is CASSLGRSKDGELFF. CDR3 nucleotides: TGTGCCAGCAGCTTGGGGCGGTCTAAAGACGGGGAGCTGTTTTTT.

This clonotype was counted between two and nine times. The CDR3 nucleotides read TGTGCCATCAGGGCGGGAAGAGGGCCGGATTCACCCCTCCACTTT. Amino acid sequence: CAIRAGRGPDSPLHF. The V and J genes are TRBV10-3 and TRBJ1-6; D unresolved. The CDR3 length is 15 residues. V shed 6 bases and J shed 8 bases, with 17 bases lying between them. Germline V lookup: CDR1 ENHRY, CDR2 SYGVKD.

Many counts were recorded for this clonotype. J is TRBJ2-3 and V is TRBV18, with TRBD2 as a possible D gene (5 bases). Trimming took off 3 bases at V and 5 bases at J, with 9 bases between the two ends. CDR3 length equals 13 residues. CDR1 is KGHSH and CDR2 is LQKENI in the germline V gene. The CDR3 DNA reads as TGTGCCAGCTCACCGCGTGAGGGAGATACGCAGTATTTT. Protein product: CASSPREGDTQYF.

Many counts were recorded for this clonotype. The rearrangement joins TRBV7-9 to TRBJ1-1, with TRBD1 matching over 11 bases. The V gene end was trimmed by 5 bases and the J gene end by 5 bases; junction bases not matched to a gene: 10. Germline CDR1 SEHNR, CDR2 FQNEAQ (reference sequence). The CDR3 is made up of 16 amino acids. The DNA of the CDR3 is TGTGCCAGCAGCCTTATCATCGGACAGGGGGCTACTGAAGCTTTCTTT. Its protein product is CASSLIIGQGATEAFF.

This clonotype has at least ten counts. The chain links TRBV10-3 to TRBJ2-5, with 11 positions matching TRBD2. This CDR3 contains 15 residues. With 5 bases clipped from V and 6 bases from J, the junction kept 8 bases outside the gene matches. Looked up from germline, CDR1 is ENHRY and CDR2 is SYGVKD. The CDR3 sequence is CAISSTSGSGKTQYF. The CDR3 coding sequence is TGTGCCATCAGTTCAACTAGCGGGAGCGGAAAGACCCAGTACTTC.

At least ten counts were recorded for this clonotype. This chain uses TRBV5-1 with TRBJ2-1, with D possibly TRBD2 on 6 matching bases. The V gene's germline CDR1 is SGHRS and CDR2 YFSETQ. This CDR3 region has 15 residues. V shed 4 bases and J shed 5 bases, with 16 bases lying between them. CDR3 residues: CASSGGYSGHNEQFF. CDR3 DNA sequence: TGCGCCAGCAGCGGGGGGTATAGCGGCCACAATGAGCAGTTCTTC.

At least ten counts were recorded for this clonotype. The chain joins TRBV27 to TRBJ2-3; 7 nucleotides agree with TRBD1. CDR1 is MNHEY, CDR2 SMNVEV, per germline (reference sequence). The trim removed 5 bases at V and 1 base at J, leaving 6 bases unmatched. The CDR3 contains 15 residues. CDR3 region: CASSAPGTGTDTQYF. The CDR3 nucleotides are TGTGCCAGCAGTGCTCCGGGGACAGGCACAGATACGCAGTATTTT.

This clonotype was counted only a few times. V and J are TRBV5-1 and TRBJ2-5, with 12 nucleotides matching TRBD1. The CDR3 has 18 residues. Germline CDR1 is SGHRS and CDR2 is YFSETQ. With V trimmed by 3 bases and J by 0 bases, 9 bases remained unmatched. The chain's CDR3 is CASSSPGQGALYQETQYF. The CDR3 region has the DNA TGCGCCAGCAGCTCGCCGGGACAGGGGGCCTTGTACCAAGAGACCCAGTACTTC.

The rearrangement joins TRBV4-3 to TRBJ2-3, with 7 bases matching TRBD2. This CDR3 is built from 13 residues. Germline V lookup: CDR1 LGHNA, CDR2 YSLEER. V lost 5 bases and J lost 13; bases outside the gene matches: 12. CDR3 sequence (DNA): TGCGCCAGCAGCGCGGATACGGGGGGTGTGAAGTATTTT. Protein product: CASSADTGGVKYF.